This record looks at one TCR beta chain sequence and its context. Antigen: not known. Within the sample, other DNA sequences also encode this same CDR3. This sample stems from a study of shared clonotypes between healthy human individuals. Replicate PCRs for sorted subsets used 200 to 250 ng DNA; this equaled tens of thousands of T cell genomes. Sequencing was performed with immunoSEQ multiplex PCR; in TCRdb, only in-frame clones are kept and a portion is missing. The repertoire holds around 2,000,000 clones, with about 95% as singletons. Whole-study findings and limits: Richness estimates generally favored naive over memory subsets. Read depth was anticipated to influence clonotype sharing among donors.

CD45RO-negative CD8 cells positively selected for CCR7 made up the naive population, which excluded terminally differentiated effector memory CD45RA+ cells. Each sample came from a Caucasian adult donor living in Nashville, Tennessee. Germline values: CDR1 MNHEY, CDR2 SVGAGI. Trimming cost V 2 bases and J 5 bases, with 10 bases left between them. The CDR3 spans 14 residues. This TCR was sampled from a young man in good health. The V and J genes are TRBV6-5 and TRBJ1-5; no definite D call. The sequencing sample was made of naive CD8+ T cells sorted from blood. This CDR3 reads CASSYSSGDQPQHF. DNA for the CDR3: TGTGCCAGCAGTTACAGCTCGGGAGATCAGCCCCAGCATTTT.